Below are 10 T cell receptor beta chains sequenced from a single sample in a study of a mutant IDH1 vaccine in newly diagnosed glioma. The time point denotes: week 5, during vaccination. All doses held 300 ug of mutant IDH1 20-mer peptide, with topical imiquimod. The table came from immunoSEQ multiplex PCR; TCRdb's copy has only in-frame clones and leaves some out. The repertoire holds 45,000 to 60,000 clones, about three quarters seen once, with about 5.2% in the top ten. These receptors have no known antigen. The material sequenced was PBMCs, taken from a glioma patient whose treatment included an IDH1 peptide vaccine. The source is a man aged 45-60 years with glioma.

V usage is TRBV4-3 and J usage is TRBJ1-2; TRBD1 matches at 9 bases. The junction had 7 bases not matched to a gene; V was cut back by 4 bases and J by 7 bases. This CDR3 has 14 residues. Germline CDR1 LGHNA, CDR2 YSLEER. In DNA, the CDR3 is TGCGCCAGCAGCCCACAACAGGGGGCTTCTGGCTACACCTTC. Protein sequence: CASSPQQGASGYTF.

V is TRBV28 and J is TRBJ2-7, with 9 bases matching TRBD1. Losses at the gene ends were 3 bases for V and 2 bases for J; bases not matched to a gene: 8. The germline gives CDR1 MDHEN, CDR2 SYDVKM. The CDR3 has 16 residues. The CDR3 loop reads CASSFSGTGSTYEQYF. CDR3 in DNA: TGTGCCAGCAGTTTTTCCGGGACAGGGTCGACCTACGAGCAGTACTTC.

The rearrangement links TRBV6-5 to TRBJ1-1; a weak D match, TRBD1 (5 bases). The CDR3 loop spans 14 amino acids. CDR1 is MNHEY, CDR2 SVGAGI, per germline. V lost 6 bases to trimming and J lost 4 bases, with 15 bases between them. The CDR3 reads CASRTGTTFTEAFF. DNA for the CDR3: TGTGCCAGCAGGACCGGGACTACGTTCACTGAAGCTTTCTTT.

The chain uses TRBV2 and TRBJ2-1; the D is unclear. V was pared by 2 bases and J by 7 bases, with 6 bases between. The germline V gene has CDR1 SNHLY and CDR2 FYNNEI. This CDR3 has 12 amino acids. The CDR3 sequence is CASSEFGNEQFF. DNA for the CDR3: TGTGCCAGCAGTGAATTCGGGAATGAGCAGTTCTTC.

The J gene is TRBJ1-1, the V gene TRBV6-5; the D is unclear. The V end was cut by 2 bases, the J end by 2 bases, with 9 bases between. CDR3 length: 14 residues. CDR1 is MNHEY and CDR2 is SVGAGI in the germline V gene. This CDR3 is CASSYKDGNTEAFF. The CDR3 bases are TGTGCCAGCAGTTACAAGGACGGAAACACTGAAGCTTTCTTT.

The rearrangement uses TRBV5-6 and TRBJ2-5, with 9 bases lining up with TRBD2. The trim removed 4 bases at V and 2 bases at J, leaving 6 bases unmatched. This CDR3 is built from 15 residues. Looked up from germline, CDR1 is SGHDT and CDR2 is YYEEEE. The DNA for the CDR3 is TGTGCCAGCAGCGGGAGCGGGGGGATTCAAGAGACCCAGTACTTC. Amino acids: CASSGSGGIQETQYF.

The chain links TRBV6-5 to TRBJ1-5; TRBD1 might be the D (5 bases). Trimming stripped 7 bases from V and 3 bases from J, with 10 bases between. This CDR3 has 13 amino acids. Germline CDR1 is MNHEY and CDR2 is SVGAGI. CDR3 nucleotides: TGTGCCAGCACTCTGGGGGTCAATCAGCCCCAGCATTTT. It specifies CASTLGVNQPQHF.

The chain combines TRBV10-2 with TRBJ1-1; D remains ambiguous. V lost 0 bases to trimming and J lost 0 bases, with 11 bases between them. CDR1 and CDR2 from the germline V gene are WSHSY and SAAADI. The CDR3 runs to 16 residues. The CDR3 sequence is CASSESGGRVNTEAFF. CDR3 DNA sequence: TGCGCCAGCAGTGAGTCTGGAGGGAGGGTGAACACTGAAGCTTTCTTT.

The chain recombines TRBV7-9 with TRBJ1-2; D unresolved. V was pared by 2 bases and J by 1 base, with 8 bases between. The CDR3 runs 14 residues. Germline-derived CDR1 and CDR2 are SEHNR and FQNEAQ (reference sequence). In DNA form, the CDR3 reads TGTGCCAGCAGCTTATTGGGCGGTAACTATGGCTACACCTTC. The encoded protein is CASSLLGGNYGYTF.

This rearrangement joins TRBV5-1 to TRBJ1-3; perhaps TRBD1 as D (6 bases). V lost 0 bases, J lost 0 bases, and 13 bases lay in between. This CDR3 is built from 17 residues. Germline lookup yields CDR1 SGHRS and CDR2 YFSETQ. CDR3 in amino acids: CASSLEVTGYSGNTIYF. CDR3 DNA: TGCGCCAGCAGCTTGGAGGTCACAGGGTACTCTGGAAACACCATATATTTT. Looking up the rest from reference TRBV5-1 and TRBJ1-3 gives the full variable domain: KAGVTQTPRYLIKTRGQQVTLSCSPISGHRSVSWYQQTPGQGLQFLFEYFSETQRNKGNFPGRFSGRQFSNSRSEMNVSTLELGDSALYLCASSLEVTGYSGNTIYFGEGSWLTVV.